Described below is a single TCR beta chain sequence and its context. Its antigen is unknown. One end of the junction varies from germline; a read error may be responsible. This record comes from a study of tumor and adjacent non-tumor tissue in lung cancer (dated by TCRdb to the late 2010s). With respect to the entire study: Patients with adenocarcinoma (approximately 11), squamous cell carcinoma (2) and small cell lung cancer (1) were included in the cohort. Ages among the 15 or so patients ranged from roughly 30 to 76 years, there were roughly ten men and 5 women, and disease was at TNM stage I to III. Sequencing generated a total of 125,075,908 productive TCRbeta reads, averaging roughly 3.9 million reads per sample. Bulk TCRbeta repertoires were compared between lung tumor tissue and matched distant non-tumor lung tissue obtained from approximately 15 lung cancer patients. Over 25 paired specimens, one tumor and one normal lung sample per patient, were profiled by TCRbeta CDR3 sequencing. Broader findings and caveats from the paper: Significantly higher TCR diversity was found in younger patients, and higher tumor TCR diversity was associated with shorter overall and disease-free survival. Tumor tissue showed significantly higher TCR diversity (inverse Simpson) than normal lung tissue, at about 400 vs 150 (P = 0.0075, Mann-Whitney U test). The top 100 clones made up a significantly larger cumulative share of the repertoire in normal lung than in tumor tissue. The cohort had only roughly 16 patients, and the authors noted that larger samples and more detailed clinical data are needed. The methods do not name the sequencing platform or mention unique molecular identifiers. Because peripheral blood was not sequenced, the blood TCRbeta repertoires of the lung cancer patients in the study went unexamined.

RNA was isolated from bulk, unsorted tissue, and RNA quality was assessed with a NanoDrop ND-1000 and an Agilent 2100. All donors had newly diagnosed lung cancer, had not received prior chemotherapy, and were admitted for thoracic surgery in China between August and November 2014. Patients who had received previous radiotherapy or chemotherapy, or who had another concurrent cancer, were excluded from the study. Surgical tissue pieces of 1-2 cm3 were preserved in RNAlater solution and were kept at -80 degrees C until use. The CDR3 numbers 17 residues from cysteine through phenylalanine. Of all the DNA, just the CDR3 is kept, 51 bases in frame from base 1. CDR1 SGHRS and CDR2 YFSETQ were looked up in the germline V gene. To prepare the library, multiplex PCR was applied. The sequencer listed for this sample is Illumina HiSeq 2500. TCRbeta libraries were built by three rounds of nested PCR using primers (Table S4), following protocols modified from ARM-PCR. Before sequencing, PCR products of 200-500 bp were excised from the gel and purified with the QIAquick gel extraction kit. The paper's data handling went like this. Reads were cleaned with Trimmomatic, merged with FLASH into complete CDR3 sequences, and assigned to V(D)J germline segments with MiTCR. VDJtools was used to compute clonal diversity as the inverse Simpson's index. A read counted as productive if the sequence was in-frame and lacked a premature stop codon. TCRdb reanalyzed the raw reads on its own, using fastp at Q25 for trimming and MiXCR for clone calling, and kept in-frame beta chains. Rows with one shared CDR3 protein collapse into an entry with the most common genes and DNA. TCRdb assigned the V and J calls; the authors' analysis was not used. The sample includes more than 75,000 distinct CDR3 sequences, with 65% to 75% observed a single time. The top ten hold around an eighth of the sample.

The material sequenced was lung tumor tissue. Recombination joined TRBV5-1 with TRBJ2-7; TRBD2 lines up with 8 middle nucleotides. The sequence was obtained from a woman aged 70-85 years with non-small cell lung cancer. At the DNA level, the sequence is TGCGCCAGCAGCTTGGAGGTTAGCGGGAACTTCGGGTACGAGCAGTGCTTC. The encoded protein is CASSLEVSGNFGYEQCF.